This T cell receptor (beta chain) originates from a study of vaccination and CD4 T cells after COVID-19. TCRdb processed the PCR reads anew with MiXCR; each CDR3 protein has one entry. The repertoire holds tens of thousands of distinct CDR3 sequences, 45% to 65% seen once, with approximately 1% in the top ten. The CDR3 contains 15 residues. The germline V gene encodes CDR1 MNHNS and CDR2 SASEGT. V dropped 5 bases and J dropped 0 bases, with 13 bases sitting between them. This clonotype was seen a few times. Sequenced material: CD4+ T cells from blood, taken before SARS-CoV-2 vaccination. The TCR comes from a human donor who had recovered from COVID-19. V is TRBV6-1 and J is TRBJ2-5; D is uncertain. The chain's CDR3 is CASSRTAIYQETQYF. DNA for the CDR3: TGTGCCAGCAGTAGAACAGCGATCTACCAAGAGACCCAGTACTTC.